The T cell receptor (beta chain) under discussion was sequenced for a study of cytomegalovirus exposure and HLA in healthy donors. V lost 4 bases, J lost 0 bases, and 13 bases lay in between. CDR1 MNHEY and CDR2 SMNVEV come from the germline V gene (reference sequence). The CDR3 consists of 16 residues. The PCR employed 60 Vbeta primers together with 13 Jbeta primers. Libraries were prepared by immunoSEQ multiplex PCR; TCRdb keeps only in-frame clonotypes and omits some of them. The repertoire holds a few hundred thousand clones, with 83% as singletons. Donors showed nominal health when sampled, although they likely had unrecorded immune exposures.

This chain connects TRBV27 to TRBJ1-3; D possibly corresponds to TRBD1 (5 bases). The sample taken for sequencing was PBMCs. The clonotype comes from a girl aged 10 to 17 in good health and CMV-seronegative. The CDR3 nucleotides are TGTGCCAGCAGTTCGGGACTCCGTAGCTCTGGAAACACCATATATTTT. Translating it yields CASSSGLRSSGNTIYF.